The 17 T cell receptor beta chains in this list originate from one sample, sequenced in a study of early T cells in non-severe SARS-CoV-2 infection. MiXCR, applied by TCRdb to the 5' RACE reads, yields one record per CDR3 protein. Of tens of thousands of distinct CDR3 sequences in the sample, 6.2% were seen once. Sequenced here: whole blood, sampled at baseline. The source of these receptors is an adult who was a healthcare worker with PCR-confirmed SARS-CoV-2 infection or an uninfected control (not recorded which).

This clonotype was detected many times. This chain links TRBV12-3 or TRBV12-4 with TRBJ2-3; 7 positions match TRBD2. This CDR3 is 15 amino acids long. V lost 4 bases to trimming and J lost 4 bases; unmatched junction nucleotides: 8. CDR3 sequence (DNA): TGTGCCAGCAGTTACGGGGGAGGGCAGGCAGATACGCAGTATTTT. As protein: CASSYGGGQADTQYF.

The chain recombines TRBV9 with TRBJ2-3, with 8 bases fitting TRBD2. V was clipped by 0 bases and J by 1 base; unmatched bases: 4. CDR1 is SGDLS and CDR2 is YYNGEE in the germline V gene. The CDR3 extends over 16 amino acids. The CDR3 region has the DNA TGTGCCAGCAGCGTAGGATCTAGCGGGCGCACAGATACGCAGTATTTT. It yields the protein CASSVGSSGRTDTQYF.

This clonotype was recorded at least ten times. The chain combines TRBV2 with TRBJ2-5, with D possibly matching TRBD2 (6 bases). This CDR3 has 15 amino acids. The V and J ends lost 6 bases and 5 bases respectively, with 19 bases between them. The germline CDR1 and CDR2 sequences are SNHLY and FYNNEI. This CDR3 reads CASRPLGLEKETQYF. The CDR3 nucleotides read TGTGCCAGCAGGCCTCTGGGACTTGAGAAGGAGACCCAGTACTTC.

The V gene is TRBV7-9, the J gene TRBJ2-7; TRBD2 might be the D (6 bases). The V and J ends lost 4 bases and 6 bases respectively, with 13 bases between them. Germline assignment: CDR1 SEHNR and CDR2 FQNEAQ (reference sequence). CDR3 size: 13 residues. CDR3 nucleotides: TGTGCCAGCAGCTACCAGGGAGGCCGCGAGCAGTACTTC. Residues: CASSYQGGREQYF.

This clonotype has at least ten counts. The CDR3 DNA is TGTGCCAGCAGCTTTTACCGGAACCAAGAGACCCAGTACTTC. Amino acids: CASSFYRNQETQYF. The V call is TRBV7-8, the J call TRBJ2-5, with unresolved D. V was clipped by 3 bases and J by 0 bases, with 8 bases between them. Per germline, CDR1 SGHVS and CDR2 FQNEAQ. The CDR3 runs to 14 residues.

J is TRBJ2-3 and V is TRBV28, with a possible D match to TRBD1 (5 bases). Trimming took 4 bases from V and 8 from J, leaving 16 bases between them. CDR1 MDHEN and CDR2 SYDVKM come from the germline V gene. This CDR3 region has 14 residues. Written as DNA, the CDR3 is TGTGCCAGCAGTTCTGATGGGGCTCTCCCTACGCAGTATTTT. Encoded protein: CASSSDGALPTQYF. The full variable domain, rest sourced from reference TRBV28 and TRBJ2-3, is DVKVTQSSRYLVKRTGEKVFLECVQDMDHENMFWYRQDPGLGLRLIYFSYDVKMKEKGDIPEGYSVSREKKERFSLILESASTNQTSMYLCASSSDGALPTQYFGPGTRLTVL.

The genes are TRBV10-3 and TRBJ2-3; 7 bases align to TRBD1. CDR3 length equals 14 residues. CDR1 is ENHRY, CDR2 SYGVKD, per germline. The V segment lost 10 bases and the J segment 8 bases; nucleotides outside the gene matches: 15. CDR3 coding DNA: TGTGCCAGTGGACAGGCCCCGAATCCAGGTACGCAGTATTTT. Its protein product is CASGQAPNPGTQYF.

Here the CDR3 DNA reads TGCAGTGCCCAGAGCGGGAGGGAAAGATACAATGAGCAGTTCTTC. This codes for CSAQSGRERYNEQFF. The chain links TRBV20-1 to TRBJ2-1; TRBD2 aligns across 10 bases. Germline CDR1 and CDR2: DFQATT and SNEGSKA (reference sequence). The junction had 9 bases not matched to a gene; V was cut back by 6 bases and J by 4 bases. This CDR3 has 15 residues.

The table lists this clonotype with many counts. This chain uses TRBV7-6 with TRBJ2-1, with TRBD2 matching 7 bases. This CDR3 is 13 amino acids long. Germline V gene sequence: CDR1 SGHVS, CDR2 FNYEAQ. V trimming: 2 bases; J trimming: 9 bases; junction bases outside the gene matches: 4. This CDR3 is CASSLPSGGEQFF. The CDR3 DNA reads as TGTGCCAGCAGCTTACCTAGCGGCGGTGAGCAGTTCTTC.

This clonotype was seen more than once but under ten times. The chain uses TRBV11-3 and TRBJ2-3; perhaps TRBD2 as D (5 bases). Trimming left V 3 bases short and J 3 bases short, with 13 bases between. The CDR3 extends over 15 amino acids. Germline V lookup: CDR1 SGHNT, CDR2 YENEEA. For the CDR3, the DNA is TGTGCCAGCAGCTTTGCCCCAACGGGGACAGATACGCAGTATTTT. Translated, it gives CASSFAPTGTDTQYF.

The rearrangement joins TRBV30 to TRBJ2-4; D not certain. Germline CDR1 is GTSNPN and CDR2 is SVGIG (reference sequence). The CDR3 contains 12 residues. Trimming took off 3 bases at V and 0 bases at J, with 3 bases between the two ends. The CDR3: CAWREAKNIQYF. The CDR3 DNA reads TGTGCCTGGAGGGAAGCCAAAAACATTCAGTACTTC. Together with reference TRBV30 and TRBJ2-4, the CDR3 gives the full variable domain: SQTIHQWPATLVQPVGSPLSLECTVEGTSNPNLYWYRQAAGRGLQLLFYSVGIGQISSEVPQNLSASRPQDRQFILSSKKLLLSDSGFYLCAWREAKNIQYFGAGTRLSVL.

This clonotype has just a few counts. Written as DNA, the CDR3 is TGTGCCAGCAGACTCGGGGTAGCGGGAATGTATACGCAGTATTTT. The encoded protein is CASRLGVAGMYTQYF. This rearrangement joins TRBV12-3 or TRBV12-4 to TRBJ2-3, with 8 bases aligning to TRBD2. The CDR3 is 15 residues long. With 6 bases clipped from V and 7 bases from J, the junction kept 12 bases outside the gene matches.

The CDR3 loop reads CASSLRTSGRNEQFF. The CDR3 coding sequence is TGTGCCAGCAGCCTCCGGACTAGCGGGAGAAATGAGCAGTTCTTC. The chain employs TRBV7-2 and TRBJ2-1; 13 nucleotides align to TRBD2. J gave up 7 bases and V 5 bases, and 5 bases lay outside the gene matches. The CDR3 is made up of 15 amino acids. Germline CDR1 SGHTA, CDR2 FQGNSA.

This clonotype was found many times. The chain has TRBV24-1 and TRBJ2-3; D unclear. The CDR3 covers 14 residues. Trimming removed 9 bases at V and 0 bases at J, with 12 bases between. Per the germline V gene, CDR1 is KGHDR and CDR2 is SFDVKD. CDR3 amino acids: CATQGSMSTDTQYF. CDR3 nucleotides: TGTGCCACCCAAGGCAGTATGAGCACAGATACGCAGTATTTT.

This clonotype was recorded many times. The chain recombines TRBV29-1 with TRBJ1-1, with 11 bases matching TRBD1. The CDR3 has 11 amino acids. Germline values: CDR1 SQVTM, CDR2 ANQGSEA. V shed 6 bases and J 11 bases; nucleotides not matched to a gene: 5. As DNA, the CDR3 is TGCAGCGTAGGGGACAGGGGGGATGCTTTCTTT. Translated, it gives CSVGDRGDAFF.

This clonotype was seen at least ten times. The genes are TRBV24-1 and TRBJ2-1; 9 positions agree with TRBD2. CDR3 length equals 15 residues. CDR1 KGHDR and CDR2 SFDVKD come from the germline V gene. V shed 3 bases, J shed 9 bases, and the junction held 8 bases outside the gene matches. The CDR3 DNA follows: TGTGCCACCAGTGATCCCGGGACTAGCTCTAGTGAGCAGTTCTTC. Amino acids: CATSDPGTSSSEQFF.

The genes are TRBV7-9 and TRBJ2-7; tentative D call: TRBD2 (5 bases). This CDR3 comprises 12 residues. V was shortened by 10 bases and J by 3 bases, with 13 bases between the two germline ends. Germline V lookup: CDR1 SEHNR, CDR2 FQNEAQ (reference sequence). CDR3 protein: CAIPGEGYEQYF. The CDR3 DNA is TGTGCCATCCCCGGCGAGGGCTACGAGCAGTACTTC.